A selection of T cell receptor beta chains follows, all from one sample in a study of T cells after yellow fever vaccination. TCRdb passed the 5' RACE reads through MiXCR, listing each CDR3 protein once. The sample has about 110,000 distinct CDR3 sequences; 7% to 8.5% are singletons. The source material was CD8+ T cells sorted from PBMCs, sampled 45 days after the yellow fever booster vaccination. The receptors were gathered from a man younger than 40 who received the YFV17D yellow fever vaccine. Both conserved end residues are part of each CDR3. The D gene is left open where the match is weak. Size tells how often a clone was seen (once, few, many) or the class of an expanded clone, and some rows leave it out.

d_gene: TRBD1
abundance: many
j_gene: TRBJ1-5
v_gene: TRBV12-3/TRBV12-4
CDR3aa: CASSFMGTENQPQHF
CDR3nt: TGTGCCAGCAGTTTTATGGGGACAGAGAATCAGCCCCAGCATTTT

d_gene: .
abundance: few
j_gene: TRBJ2-1
v_gene: TRBV6-5
CDR3aa: CASSYSHLAITYNEQFF
CDR3nt: TGTGCCAGCAGTTACTCGCATCTAGCGATCACCTATAATGAGCAGTTCTTC

d_gene: TRBD1
abundance: many
j_gene: TRBJ1-5
v_gene: TRBV7-8
CDR3aa: CASSLGRTGSNQPQHF
CDR3nt: TGTGCCAGCAGCTTAGGGAGGACAGGGAGCAATCAGCCCCAGCATTTT

d_gene: .
abundance: many
j_gene: TRBJ2-3
v_gene: TRBV9
CDR3aa: CASSPPTGLGADTQYF
CDR3nt: TGTGCCAGCAGCCCCCCTACAGGTCTTGGCGCAGATACGCAGTATTTT

d_gene: TRBD1
abundance: few
j_gene: TRBJ2-1
v_gene: TRBV10-2
CDR3aa: CATEGRGPYNEQFF
CDR3nt: TGCGCCACCGAGGGCAGGGGGCCCTACAATGAGCAGTTCTTC

d_gene: TRBD2
abundance: many
j_gene: TRBJ2-7
v_gene: TRBV7-6
CDR3aa: CASSLADPGLAGVYEQYF
CDR3nt: TGTGCCAGCAGCTTAGCAGACCCCGGACTAGCGGGAGTCTACGAGCAGTACTTC

d_gene: .
abundance: many
j_gene: TRBJ2-3
v_gene: TRBV7-6
CDR3aa: CASSPGLPSTDTQYF
CDR3nt: TGTGCCAGCAGCCCCGGACTGCCTAGCACAGATACGCAGTATTTT

d_gene: .
abundance: .
j_gene: TRBJ2-7
v_gene: TRBV19
CDR3aa: CASTDGSVYEQYF
CDR3nt: TGTGCCAGTACTGACGGGAGCGTCTACGAGCAGTACTTC

d_gene: .
abundance: many
j_gene: TRBJ1-5
v_gene: TRBV12-3/TRBV12-4
CDR3aa: CASSLTGSRNQPQHF
CDR3nt: TGTGCCAGCAGTCTAACCGGGAGCCGCAATCAGCCCCAGCATTTT

d_gene: TRBD1
abundance: many
j_gene: TRBJ2-5
v_gene: TRBV11-2
CDR3aa: CASSLHGQGARETQYF
CDR3nt: TGTGCCAGCAGCCTACACGGACAGGGGGCGCGAGAGACCCAGTACTTC

d_gene: TRBD2
abundance: few
j_gene: TRBJ2-2
v_gene: TRBV3-1
CDR3aa: CASSQERTSGSPVGELFF
CDR3nt: TGTGCCAGCAGCCAAGAGAGAACTAGCGGGAGTCCGGTCGGGGAGCTGTTTTTT

d_gene: .
abundance: many
j_gene: TRBJ2-7
v_gene: TRBV6-2/TRBV6-3
CDR3aa: CASAPAGRLDEQYF
CDR3nt: TGTGCCAGCGCCCCCGCAGGCAGGCTCGACGAGCAGTACTTC

d_gene: TRBD1
abundance: .
j_gene: TRBJ2-5
v_gene: TRBV7-6
CDR3aa: CASSLSTGPETQYF
CDR3nt: TGTGCCAGCAGCCTATCGACAGGGCCGGAGACCCAGTACTTC

d_gene: .
abundance: many
j_gene: TRBJ2-1
v_gene: TRBV6-1
CDR3aa: CASMDLVTNYNEQFF
CDR3nt: TGTGCCAGCATGGACCTTGTGACAAACTACAATGAGCAGTTCTTC

d_gene: TRBD2
abundance: many
j_gene: TRBJ2-7
v_gene: TRBV10-3
CDR3aa: CAISESLAGDYEQYF
CDR3nt: TGTGCCATCAGTGAGTCCCTAGCGGGAGACTACGAGCAGTACTTC

d_gene: .
abundance: .
j_gene: TRBJ2-3
v_gene: TRBV7-9
CDR3aa: CVSSLRVAGTDTQYF
CDR3nt: TGTGTCAGCAGCTTACGGGTAGCGGGCACAGATACGCAGTATTTT

d_gene: .
abundance: many
j_gene: TRBJ2-1
v_gene: TRBV30
CDR3aa: CAWSSSGGLIEQFF
CDR3nt: TGTGCCTGGAGTTCTTCGGGTGGTTTGATTGAGCAGTTCTTC

d_gene: .
abundance: .
j_gene: TRBJ2-1
v_gene: TRBV4-2
CDR3aa: CASSQERVWDGNEQFF
CDR3nt: TGTGCCAGCAGCCAAGAAAGGGTATGGGACGGGAATGAGCAGTTCTTC

d_gene: .
abundance: many
j_gene: TRBJ2-1
v_gene: TRBV30
CDR3aa: CAWSVPSTTSLNEQFF
CDR3nt: TGTGCCTGGAGTGTACCTTCCACGACAAGCCTCAATGAGCAGTTCTTC

d_gene: TRBD1
abundance: .
j_gene: TRBJ2-3
v_gene: TRBV28
CDR3aa: CASSGDRAIIGPDTQYF
CDR3nt: TGTGCCAGCAGTGGGGACAGGGCCATTATCGGCCCAGATACGCAGTATTTT

d_gene: .
abundance: many
j_gene: TRBJ1-6
v_gene: TRBV7-8
CDR3aa: CASSPRVFLGPLHF
CDR3nt: TGTGCCAGCAGCCCCAGGGTTTTTCTCGGACCCCTCCACTTT

d_gene: TRBD1
abundance: many
j_gene: TRBJ2-7
v_gene: TRBV18
CDR3aa: CASSPTPGQGADEQYF
CDR3nt: TGTGCCAGCTCACCGACCCCGGGACAGGGGGCGGACGAGCAGTACTTC

d_gene: TRBD1
abundance: many
j_gene: TRBJ1-4
v_gene: TRBV27
CDR3aa: CASSRTLQGINEKLFF
CDR3nt: TGTGCCAGCAGCCGCACCTTACAGGGGATTAATGAAAAACTGTTTTTT

d_gene: .
abundance: many
j_gene: TRBJ2-7
v_gene: TRBV20-1
CDR3aa: CSARQVYEQYF
CDR3nt: TGCAGTGCTCGACAGGTCTACGAGCAGTACTTC

d_gene: TRBD1
abundance: many
j_gene: TRBJ1-2
v_gene: TRBV27
CDR3aa: CASSPRGRAYGYTF
CDR3nt: TGTGCCAGCAGTCCCAGGGGGCGCGCCTATGGCTACACCTTC

d_gene: .
abundance: .
j_gene: TRBJ2-1
v_gene: TRBV4-1
CDR3aa: CASSLRWDNEQFF
CDR3nt: TGCGCCAGCAGCCTTCGGTGGGACAATGAGCAGTTCTTC

d_gene: .
abundance: many
j_gene: TRBJ1-2
v_gene: TRBV5-1
CDR3aa: CASSLVSRGALNYGYTF
CDR3nt: TGCGCCAGCAGCTTGGTGTCTAGGGGTGCTCTAAACTATGGCTACACCTTC

d_gene: .
abundance: many
j_gene: TRBJ2-1
v_gene: TRBV27
CDR3aa: CASSLGAQGLGQFF
CDR3nt: TGTGCCAGCAGTTTGGGCGCCCAGGGTTTGGGTCAGTTCTTC

d_gene: TRBD2
abundance: few
j_gene: TRBJ2-5
v_gene: TRBV20-1
CDR3aa: CSANYDFLAAQETQYF
CDR3nt: TGCAGTGCTAACTACGATTTCCTAGCGGCCCAAGAGACCCAGTACTTC

d_gene: TRBD2
abundance: few
j_gene: TRBJ2-1
v_gene: TRBV5-1
CDR3aa: CASSLSSGLTYNEQFF
CDR3nt: TGCGCCAGCAGCTTGTCTAGCGGTTTAACGTACAATGAGCAGTTCTTC

d_gene: TRBD2
abundance: many
j_gene: TRBJ2-1
v_gene: TRBV7-3
CDR3aa: CASAISGRGDEQFF
CDR3nt: TGTGCCAGCGCGATTAGCGGGAGGGGGGATGAGCAGTTCTTC

d_gene: TRBD2
abundance: few
j_gene: TRBJ2-1
v_gene: TRBV4-3
CDR3aa: CASSLPAGLAGDNEQFF
CDR3nt: TGCGCCAGCAGCCTTCCTGCAGGTCTAGCGGGAGACAATGAGCAGTTCTTC

d_gene: .
abundance: many
j_gene: TRBJ2-5
v_gene: TRBV9
CDR3aa: CASSVDLETQYF
CDR3nt: TGTGCCAGCAGCGTAGATTTAGAGACCCAGTACTTC

d_gene: TRBD2
abundance: many
j_gene: TRBJ2-3
v_gene: TRBV20-1
CDR3aa: CSAPMGLAGVKSTDTQYF
CDR3nt: TGCAGTGCTCCTATGGGACTAGCGGGGGTTAAAAGCACAGATACGCAGTATTTT

d_gene: .
abundance: many
j_gene: TRBJ1-2
v_gene: TRBV10-2
CDR3aa: CASSEFENYGYTF
CDR3nt: TGCGCCAGCAGTGAGTTTGAGAACTATGGCTACACCTTC

d_gene: .
abundance: many
j_gene: TRBJ2-5
v_gene: TRBV9
CDR3aa: CASSVGGRGGETQYF
CDR3nt: TGTGCCAGCAGCGTTGGAGGAAGGGGTGGGGAGACCCAGTACTTC

d_gene: .
abundance: many
j_gene: TRBJ2-3
v_gene: TRBV5-1
CDR3aa: CASSRAGGFADTQYF
CDR3nt: TGCGCCAGCAGCCGAGCTGGGGGATTCGCAGATACGCAGTATTTT

d_gene: .
abundance: many
j_gene: TRBJ1-2
v_gene: TRBV2
CDR3aa: CASSDRGRRGYTF
CDR3nt: TGTGCCAGCAGTGACAGGGGTCGGAGGGGCTACACCTTC

d_gene: TRBD2
abundance: few
j_gene: TRBJ2-1
v_gene: TRBV9
CDR3aa: CASSVTSGGNEQFF
CDR3nt: TGTGCCAGCAGCGTTACTAGCGGGGGCAATGAGCAGTTCTTC

d_gene: TRBD2
abundance: many
j_gene: TRBJ2-1
v_gene: TRBV3-1
CDR3aa: CASSAGLAGVFNEQFF
CDR3nt: TGTGCCAGCAGCGCGGGACTAGCGGGAGTGTTCAATGAGCAGTTCTTC